A single sample gave rise to the 4 T cell receptor beta chains below, sequenced in a study of blood T cell repertoires in COVID-19. Generated by immunoSEQ multiplex PCR, the TCRdb table keeps only in-frame clones and is missing some. The data show 100,000 to 110,000 clones, roughly 88% seen once. Sequencing was performed on peripheral blood. These receptors were obtained from a human donor in a cohort sampled during active COVID-19.

The V and J genes are TRBV7-9 and TRBJ1-1; possibly TRBD1 for D (6 bases). Germline V gene data show CDR1 as SEHNR and CDR2 as FQNEAQ (reference sequence). The CDR3 contains 14 residues. Trimming removed 2 bases from V and 1 base from J, with 8 bases in between. CDR3 sequence reads: CASSLQGPNTEAFF. For the CDR3, the DNA is TGTGCCAGCAGCTTACAGGGGCCGAACACTGAAGCTTTCTTT.

The rearrangement uses TRBV7-9 and TRBJ1-4; no clear D. Germline V CDR1 and CDR2: SEHNR, FQNEAQ (reference sequence). The CDR3 covers 13 residues. CDR3 loop: CAIPGKWDEKLFF. The DNA for the CDR3 is TGTGCGATTCCGGGTAAATGGGATGAAAAACTGTTTTTT.

V is TRBV28 and J is TRBJ1-4, with 8 bases matching TRBD1. The CDR3 has 13 residues. Germline assignment: CDR1 MDHEN and CDR2 SYDVKM. V lost 6 bases to trimming and J lost 7 bases; unmatched junction nucleotides: 4. The CDR3 sequence: CASSNRGIEKLFF. CDR3 DNA: TGTGCCAGCAGCAACAGGGGGATTGAAAAACTGTTTTTT.

The V call is TRBV10-3, the J call TRBJ2-1, with D maybe TRBD2 (5 bases). Germline V lookup: CDR1 ENHRY, CDR2 SYGVKD. V was pared by 6 bases and J by 8 bases, with 8 bases between. This CDR3 is built from 11 residues. CDR3: CAIRTRDEQFF. CDR3 nucleotide sequence: TGTGCCATCAGGACGAGGGATGAGCAGTTCTTC.